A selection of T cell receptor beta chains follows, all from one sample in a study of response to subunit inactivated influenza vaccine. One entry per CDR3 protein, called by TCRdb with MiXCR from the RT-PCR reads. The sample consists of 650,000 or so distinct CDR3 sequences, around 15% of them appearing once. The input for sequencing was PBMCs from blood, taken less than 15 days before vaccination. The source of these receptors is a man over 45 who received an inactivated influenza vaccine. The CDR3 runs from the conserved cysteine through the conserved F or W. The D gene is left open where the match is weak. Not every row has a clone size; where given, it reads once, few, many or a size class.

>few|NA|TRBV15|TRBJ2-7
TGTGCCACCAGCAGAGATCAACACCAGCCCGAGCAGTACTTC
CATSRDQHQPEQYF
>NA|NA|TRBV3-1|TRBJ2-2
TGTGCCAGCAGCCAAGATCTCAGGGCGAACACCGGGGAGCTGTTTTTT
CASSQDLRANTGELFF
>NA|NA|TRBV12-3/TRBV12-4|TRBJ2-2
TGTGCCAGCAACCAAGCCCTCAGTTTTAACACCGGGGAGCTGTTTTTT
CASNQALSFNTGELFF
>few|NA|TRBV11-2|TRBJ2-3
TGTGCCAGTGGGAAGGATACGCAGTATTTT
CASGKDTQYF
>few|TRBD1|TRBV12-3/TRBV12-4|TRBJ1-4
TGTGCCAGCAGTTTACACGGGACAGACAATGAAAAACTGTTTTTT
CASSLHGTDNEKLFF
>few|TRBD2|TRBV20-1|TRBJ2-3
TGCAGTGCTAGAGTAGCGGGGACAGATACGCAGTATTTT
CSARVAGTDTQYF
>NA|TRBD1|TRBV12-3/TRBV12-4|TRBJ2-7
TGTGCCAGCAGTGCCCGACAGGGGAGAATGGAGCAGTACTTC
CASSARQGRMEQYF
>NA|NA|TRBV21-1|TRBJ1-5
TGTGCCAGCAGCAAAGGACAGGGGAAGGAGCCCCAGCATTTT
CASSKGQGKEPQHF
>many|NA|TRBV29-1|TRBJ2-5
TGCAGCGTTGAATTCGGACATTGGGGAGAGACCCAGTACTTC
CSVEFGHWGETQYF
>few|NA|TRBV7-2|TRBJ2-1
TGTGCCAGCAGCGCAACCGGGAGATTCTACAATGAGCAGTTCTTC
CASSATGRFYNEQFF
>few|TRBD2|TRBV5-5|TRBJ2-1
TGTGCCAGCAGCGCATCGACTAGCGGGGGGCCTTACAATGAGCAGTTCTTC
CASSASTSGGPYNEQFF
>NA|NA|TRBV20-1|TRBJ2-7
TGCAGTGCTAGAGATCTTCGGGGCGGCTCCTACGAGCAGTACTTC
CSARDLRGGSYEQYF